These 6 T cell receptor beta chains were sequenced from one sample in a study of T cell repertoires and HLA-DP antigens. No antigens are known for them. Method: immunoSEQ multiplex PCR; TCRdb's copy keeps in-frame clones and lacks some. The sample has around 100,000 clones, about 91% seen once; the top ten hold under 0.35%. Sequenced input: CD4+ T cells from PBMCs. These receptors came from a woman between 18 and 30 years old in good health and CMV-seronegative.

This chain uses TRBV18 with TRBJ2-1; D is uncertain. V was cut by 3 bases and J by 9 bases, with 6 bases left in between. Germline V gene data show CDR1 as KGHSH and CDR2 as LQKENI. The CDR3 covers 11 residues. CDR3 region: CASSPSGEQFF. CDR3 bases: TGTGCCAGCTCACCGTCTGGTGAGCAGTTCTTC.

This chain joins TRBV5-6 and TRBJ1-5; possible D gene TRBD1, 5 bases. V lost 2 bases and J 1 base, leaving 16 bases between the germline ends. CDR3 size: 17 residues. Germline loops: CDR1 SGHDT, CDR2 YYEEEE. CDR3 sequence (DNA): TGTGCCAGCAGCTTCCGGGACGGTGGTGGAAGCAATCAGCCCCAGCATTTT. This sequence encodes CASSFRDGGGSNQPQHF.

CDR3 DNA sequence: TGTGCCAGCAGCGGCCCGGGACAGGGGGGCCAGCCCCAGCATTTT. Protein sequence: CASSGPGQGGQPQHF. The rearrangement joins TRBV11-2 to TRBJ1-5; 11 nucleotides agree with TRBD1. V gave up 5 bases and J gave up 7 bases; unmatched junction bases: 7. Germline CDR1 is SGHAT and CDR2 is FQNNGV. The CDR3 loop spans 15 amino acids.

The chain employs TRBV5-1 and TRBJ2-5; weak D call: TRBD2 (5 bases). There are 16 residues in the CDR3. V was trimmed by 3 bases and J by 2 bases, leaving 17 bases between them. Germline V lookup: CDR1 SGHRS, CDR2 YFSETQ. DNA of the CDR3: TGCGCCAGCAGCTCGGGTCCGGGAACTGGACAAGAGACCCAGTACTTC. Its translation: CASSSGPGTGQETQYF.

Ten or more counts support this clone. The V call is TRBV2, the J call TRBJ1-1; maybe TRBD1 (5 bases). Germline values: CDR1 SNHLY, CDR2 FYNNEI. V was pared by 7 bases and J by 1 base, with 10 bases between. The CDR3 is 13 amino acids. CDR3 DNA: TGTGCCAGCATTACCGACAGGAACACTGAAGCTTTCTTT. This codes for CASITDRNTEAFF.

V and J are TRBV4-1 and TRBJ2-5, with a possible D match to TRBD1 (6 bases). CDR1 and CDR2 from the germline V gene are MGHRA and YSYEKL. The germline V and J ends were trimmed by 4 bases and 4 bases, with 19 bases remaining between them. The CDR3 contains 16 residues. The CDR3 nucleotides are TGCGCCAGCAGCCCGATCCCCCCACAGGGTCGAGAGACCCAGTACTTC. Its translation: CASSPIPPQGRETQYF.